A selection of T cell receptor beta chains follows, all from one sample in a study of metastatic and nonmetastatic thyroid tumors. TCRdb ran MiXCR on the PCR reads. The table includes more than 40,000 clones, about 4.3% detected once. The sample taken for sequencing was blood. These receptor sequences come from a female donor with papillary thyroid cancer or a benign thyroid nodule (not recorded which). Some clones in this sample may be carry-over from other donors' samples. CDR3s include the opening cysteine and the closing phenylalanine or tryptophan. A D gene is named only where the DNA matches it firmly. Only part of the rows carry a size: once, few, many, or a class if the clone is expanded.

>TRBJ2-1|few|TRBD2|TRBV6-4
CASSDSAGLGSNEQFF
TGTGCCAGCAGTGACTCCGCGGGACTAGGGAGCAATGAGCAGTTCTTC
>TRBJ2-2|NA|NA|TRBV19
CASSPRGGFNTGELFF
TGTGCCAGTAGTCCTAGGGGCGGCTTTAACACCGGGGAGCTGTTTTTT
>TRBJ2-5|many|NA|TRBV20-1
CSARRQHQETQYF
TGCAGTGCTAGACGACAACACCAAGAGACCCAGTACTTC
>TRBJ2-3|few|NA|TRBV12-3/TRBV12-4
CASSPLTYTDTQYF
TGTGCCAGCAGCCCCCTTACCTACACAGATACGCAGTATTTT
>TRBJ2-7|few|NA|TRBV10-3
CAISVRACTEEQYF
TGTGCCATCAGTGTCAGGGCATGTACGGAGGAGCAGTACTTC
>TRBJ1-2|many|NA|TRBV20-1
CSARVGSDYGYTF
TGCAGTGCTAGAGTAGGGAGTGACTATGGCTACACCTTC
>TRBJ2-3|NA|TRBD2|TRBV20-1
CSAWLSGSGSDTQYF
TGCAGTGCTTGGCTAAGCGGGAGTGGCTCAGATACGCAGTATTTT
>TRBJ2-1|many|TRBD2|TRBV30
CAWATSGRADEQFF
TGTGCCTGGGCCACTAGCGGGAGGGCGGATGAGCAGTTCTTC
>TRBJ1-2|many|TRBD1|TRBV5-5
CASRRGTGGPPDGYTF
TGTGCCAGCAGAAGGGGGACAGGGGGCCCCCCCGATGGCTACACCTTC
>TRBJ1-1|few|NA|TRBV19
CASSGFFNTEAFF
TGTGCCAGTAGTGGTTTTTTTAACACTGAAGCTTTCTTT
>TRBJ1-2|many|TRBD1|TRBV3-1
CASSPGTVSNYGYTF
TGTGCCAGCAGCCCCGGGACAGTCTCTAACTATGGCTACACCTTC
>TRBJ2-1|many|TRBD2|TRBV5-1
CASSSRGAGGGYNEQFF
TGCGCCAGCAGCTCTAGGGGCGCGGGAGGAGGCTACAATGAGCAGTTCTTC
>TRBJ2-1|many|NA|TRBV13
CASSSLPGQEQFF
TGTGCCAGCAGCAGTCTGCCTGGACAGGAGCAGTTCTTC
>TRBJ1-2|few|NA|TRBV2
CASSLVINYGYTF
TGTGCCAGCAGCTTGGTGATTAACTATGGCTACACCTTC
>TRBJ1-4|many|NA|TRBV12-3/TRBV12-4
CASSFSWGGSNEKLFF
TGTGCCAGCAGTTTCTCCTGGGGGGGGTCTAATGAAAAACTGTTTTTT
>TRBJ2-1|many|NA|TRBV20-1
CSARDQRDDYNEQFF
TGCAGTGCTAGAGATCAACGGGACGACTACAATGAGCAGTTCTTC